This T cell receptor (beta chain) was profiled in a study of tumor-infiltrating lymphocytes in oesophageal squamous cell carcinoma. Many counts were recorded for this clonotype. This could be a read error, since a much larger clone is one nucleotide away. TCRdb re-called the PCR reads with MiXCR, one entry per CDR3 protein. Of around 6,400 distinct CDR3 sequences in the sample, approximately 14% are singletons; the top ten hold approximately 17%. CDR3 length: 11 residues. Germline V gene lookup returns CDR1 SGHAT and CDR2 FQNNGV. The V gene lost 4 bases and the J gene lost 13 bases, with 11 bases spanning the gap.

The source is a male donor with esophageal squamous cell carcinoma. Sequenced material: esophageal tumor tissue. This chain links TRBV11-2 with TRBJ2-1, with D unresolved. CDR3 nucleotides: TGTGCCAGCAGCTCCCCGGAGACCCAGTTCTTC. Its translation is CASSSPETQFF. Looking up the rest from reference TRBV11-2 and TRBJ2-1 gives the full variable domain: EAGVAQSPRYKIIEKRQSVAFWCNPISGHATLYWYQQILGQGPKLLIQFQNNGVVDDSQLPKDRFSAERLKGVDSTLKIQPAKLEDSAVYLCASSSPETQFFGPGTRLTVL.